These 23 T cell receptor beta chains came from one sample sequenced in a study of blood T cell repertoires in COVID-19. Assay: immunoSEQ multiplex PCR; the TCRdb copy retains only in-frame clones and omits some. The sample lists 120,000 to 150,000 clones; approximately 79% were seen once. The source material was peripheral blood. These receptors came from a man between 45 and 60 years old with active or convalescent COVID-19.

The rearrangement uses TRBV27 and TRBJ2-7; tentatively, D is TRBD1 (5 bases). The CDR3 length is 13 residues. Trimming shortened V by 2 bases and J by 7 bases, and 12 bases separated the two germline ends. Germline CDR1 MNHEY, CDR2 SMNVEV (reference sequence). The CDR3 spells CASSLTGPGEQYF. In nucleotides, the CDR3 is TGTGCCAGCAGTTTAACAGGCCCCGGGGAGCAGTACTTC.

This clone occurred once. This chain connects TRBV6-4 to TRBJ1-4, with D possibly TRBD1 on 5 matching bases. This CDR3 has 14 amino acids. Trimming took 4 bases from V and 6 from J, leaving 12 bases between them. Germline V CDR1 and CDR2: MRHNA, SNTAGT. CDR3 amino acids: CASSALAGDEKLFF. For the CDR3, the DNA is TGTGCCAGCAGTGCGCTTGCGGGGGATGAAAAACTGTTTTTT.

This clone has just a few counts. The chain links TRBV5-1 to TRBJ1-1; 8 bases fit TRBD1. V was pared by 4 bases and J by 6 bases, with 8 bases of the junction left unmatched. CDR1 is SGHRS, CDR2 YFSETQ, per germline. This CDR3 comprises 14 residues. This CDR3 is CASSIDRGGPEAFF. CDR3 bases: TGCGCCAGCAGCATTGACAGGGGAGGACCTGAAGCTTTCTTT.

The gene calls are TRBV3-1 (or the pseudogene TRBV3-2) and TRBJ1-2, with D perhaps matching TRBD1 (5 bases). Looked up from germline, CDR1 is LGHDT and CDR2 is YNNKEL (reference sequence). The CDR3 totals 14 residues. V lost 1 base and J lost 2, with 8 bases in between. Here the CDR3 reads CASSQAAGNYGYTF. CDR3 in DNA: TGTGCCAGCAGCCAAGCCGCAGGGAACTATGGCTACACCTTC.

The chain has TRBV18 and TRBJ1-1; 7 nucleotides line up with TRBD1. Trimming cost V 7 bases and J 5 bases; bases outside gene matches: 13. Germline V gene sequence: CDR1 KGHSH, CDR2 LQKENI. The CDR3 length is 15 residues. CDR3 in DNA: TGTGCCAGCTTGAGACAGGGACAATCCTTTACTGAAGCTTTCTTT. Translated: CASLRQGQSFTEAFF.

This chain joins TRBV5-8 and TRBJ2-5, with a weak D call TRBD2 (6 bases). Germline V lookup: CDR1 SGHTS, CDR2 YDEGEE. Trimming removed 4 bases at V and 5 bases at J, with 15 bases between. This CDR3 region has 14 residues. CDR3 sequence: CASSTGVSGETQYF. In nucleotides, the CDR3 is TGTGCCAGCAGCACGGGAGTGTCCGGGGAGACCCAGTACTTC.

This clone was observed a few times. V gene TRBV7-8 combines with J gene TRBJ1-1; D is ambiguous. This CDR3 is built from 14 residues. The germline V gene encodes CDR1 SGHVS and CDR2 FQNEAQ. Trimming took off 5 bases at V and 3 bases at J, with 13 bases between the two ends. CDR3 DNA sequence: TGTGCCAGCAGCCTAACAGTCCCGTACACTGAAGCTTTCTTT. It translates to CASSLTVPYTEAFF.

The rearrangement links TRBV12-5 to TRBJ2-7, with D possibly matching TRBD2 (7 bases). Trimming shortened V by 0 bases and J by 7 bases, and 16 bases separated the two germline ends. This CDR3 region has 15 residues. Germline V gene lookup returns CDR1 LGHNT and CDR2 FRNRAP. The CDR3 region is CASGLVTGRGAEQYF. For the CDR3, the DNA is TGTGCTAGTGGTTTGGTGACAGGTCGGGGGGCGGAGCAGTACTTC.

As DNA, the CDR3 is TGTGCCAGTACGTCGGTCTTCGGGTATCCCAACACTGAAGCTTTCTTT. This gives the protein CASTSVFGYPNTEAFF. The chain carries TRBV19 and TRBJ1-1; D unresolved. Per germline, CDR1 LNHDA and CDR2 SQIVND (reference sequence). V was clipped by 7 bases and J by 2 bases, with 20 bases between them. This CDR3 has 16 residues.

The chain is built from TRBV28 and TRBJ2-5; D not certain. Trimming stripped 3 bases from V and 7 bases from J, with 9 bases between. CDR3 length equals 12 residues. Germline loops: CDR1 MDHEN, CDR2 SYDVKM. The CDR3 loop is CASSFGLRTQYF. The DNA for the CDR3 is TGTGCCAGCAGTTTCGGGTTGAGGACCCAGTACTTC. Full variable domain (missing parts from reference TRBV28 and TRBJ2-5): DVKVTQSSRYLVKRTGEKVFLECVQDMDHENMFWYRQDPGLGLRLIYFSYDVKMKEKGDIPEGYSVSREKKERFSLILESASTNQTSMYLCASSFGLRTQYFGPGTRLLVL.

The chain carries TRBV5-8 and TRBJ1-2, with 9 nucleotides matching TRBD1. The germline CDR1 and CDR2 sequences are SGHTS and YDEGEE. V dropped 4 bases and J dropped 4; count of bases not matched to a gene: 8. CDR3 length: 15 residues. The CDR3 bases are TGTGCCAGCAGCCTGTCCGGGACAGGGTCCTATGGCTACACCTTC. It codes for CASSLSGTGSYGYTF.

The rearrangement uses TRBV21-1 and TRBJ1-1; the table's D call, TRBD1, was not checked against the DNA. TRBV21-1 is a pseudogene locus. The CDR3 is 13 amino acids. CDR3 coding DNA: TGTGCCAGCAGCAATGACAGGGACAGTGAAGCTTTCTTT. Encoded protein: CASSNDRDSEAFF.

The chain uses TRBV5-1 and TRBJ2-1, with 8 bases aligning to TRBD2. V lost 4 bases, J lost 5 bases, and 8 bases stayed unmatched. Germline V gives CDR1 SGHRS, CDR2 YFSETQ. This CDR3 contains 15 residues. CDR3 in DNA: TGCGCCAGCAGCCCCCTGACTAGCGCTCACAATGAGCAGTTCTTC. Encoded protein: CASSPLTSAHNEQFF.

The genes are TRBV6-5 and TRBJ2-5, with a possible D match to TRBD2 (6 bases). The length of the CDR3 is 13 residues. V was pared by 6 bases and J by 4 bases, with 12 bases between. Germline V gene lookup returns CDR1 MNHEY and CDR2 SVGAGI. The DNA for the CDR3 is TGTGCCAGCAGCTCAGGGCGGGGAGAGACCCAGTACTTC. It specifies CASSSGRGETQYF.

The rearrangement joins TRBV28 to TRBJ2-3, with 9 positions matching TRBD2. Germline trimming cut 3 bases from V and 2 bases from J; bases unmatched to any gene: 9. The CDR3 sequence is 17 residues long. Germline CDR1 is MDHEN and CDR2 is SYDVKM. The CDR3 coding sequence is TGTGCCAGCAGTTTTCCGGCTAGCGGGACGTACACAGATACGCAGTATTTT. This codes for CASSFPASGTYTDTQYF.

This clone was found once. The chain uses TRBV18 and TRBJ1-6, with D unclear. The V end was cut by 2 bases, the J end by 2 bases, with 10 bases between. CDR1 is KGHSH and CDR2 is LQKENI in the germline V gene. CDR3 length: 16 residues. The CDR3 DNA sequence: TGTGCCAGCTCACCAACGGGGTTCACCTATAATTCACCCCTCCACTTT. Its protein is CASSPTGFTYNSPLHF.

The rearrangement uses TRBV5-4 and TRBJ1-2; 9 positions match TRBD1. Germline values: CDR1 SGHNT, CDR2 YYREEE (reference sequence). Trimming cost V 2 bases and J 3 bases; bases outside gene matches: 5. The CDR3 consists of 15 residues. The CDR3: CASSLATGGHYGYTF. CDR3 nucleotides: TGTGCCAGCAGCTTAGCGACAGGGGGACACTATGGCTACACCTTC. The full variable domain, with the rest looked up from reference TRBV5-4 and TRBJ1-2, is ETGVTQSPTHLIKTRGQQVTLRCSSQSGHNTVSWYQQALGQGPQFIFQYYREEENGRGNFPPRFSGLQFPNYSSELNVNALELDDSALYLCASSLATGGHYGYTFGSGTRLTVV.

The CDR3 region has the DNA TGTGCCAGCAGCCTGGGACAGGGAGGAAAACTGTTTTTT. Its protein is CASSLGQGGKLFF. This chain joins TRBV5-6 and TRBJ1-4, with TRBD1 matching over 9 bases. Per the germline V gene, CDR1 is SGHDT and CDR2 is YYEEEE. The CDR3 covers 13 residues. Trimming cost V 4 bases and J 10 bases; bases outside gene matches: 5. Using reference TRBV5-6 and TRBJ1-4 for the parts outside the CDR3, the full variable domain is DAGVTQSPTHLIKTRGQQVTLRCSPKSGHDTVSWYQQALGQGPQFIFQYYEEEERQRGNFPDRFSGHQFPNYSSELNVNALLLGDSALYLCASSLGQGGKLFFGSGTQLSVL.

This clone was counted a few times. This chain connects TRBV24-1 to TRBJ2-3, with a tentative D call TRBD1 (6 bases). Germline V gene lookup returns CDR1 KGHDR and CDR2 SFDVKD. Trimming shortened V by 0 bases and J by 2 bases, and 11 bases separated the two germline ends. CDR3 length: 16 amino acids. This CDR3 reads CATSDLQGQSTDTQYF. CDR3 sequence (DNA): TGTGCCACCAGTGATTTGCAGGGGCAGTCCACAGATACGCAGTATTTT.

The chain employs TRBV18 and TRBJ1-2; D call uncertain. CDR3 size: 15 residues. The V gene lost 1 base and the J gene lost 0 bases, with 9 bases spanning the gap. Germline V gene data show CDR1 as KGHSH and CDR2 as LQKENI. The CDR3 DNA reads TGTGCCAGCTCACCACAGGCGGAAGCTAACTATGGCTACACCTTC. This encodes CASSPQAEANYGYTF.

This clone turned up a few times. CDR3 DNA: TGTGCCAGCACTAGGCAGGGTGACACCGGGGAGCTGTTTTTT. Residues: CASTRQGDTGELFF. The gene calls are TRBV2 and TRBJ2-2; perhaps TRBD1 as D (5 bases). CDR1 and CDR2 (germline): SNHLY, FYNNEI. CDR3 size: 14 residues. Trimming pared 7 bases from V and 3 bases from J, leaving 12 bases between.

The CDR3 region has the DNA TGTGCCAGCGCGGCGGTAGCCAAAAACATTCAGTACTTC. Protein: CASAAVAKNIQYF. The chain combines TRBV3-1 (or the pseudogene TRBV3-2) with TRBJ2-4; unclear D gene. The CDR3 sequence is 13 residues long. In germline, CDR1 is LGHDT, CDR2 YNNKEL (reference sequence). V lost 8 bases and J 0 bases, leaving 8 bases between the germline ends.

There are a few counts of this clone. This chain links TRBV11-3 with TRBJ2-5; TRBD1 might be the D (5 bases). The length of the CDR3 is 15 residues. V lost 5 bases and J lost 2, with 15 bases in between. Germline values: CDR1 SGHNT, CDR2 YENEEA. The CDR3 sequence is CASSPRGHRQETQYF. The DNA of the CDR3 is TGTGCCAGCAGCCCAAGGGGCCACAGGCAAGAGACCCAGTACTTC.